One and the same sample provided the 23 T cell receptor beta chains below, sequenced in a study of T cell repertoires in cytomegalovirus infection. TCRdb analysed the reads with MiXCR anew, one entry per CDR3 protein. The sample contains 350,000 to 450,000 distinct CDR3 sequences, 18% of which appear only once. The specimen was PBMCs. The receptor set was obtained from a human donor in good health (CMV status not recorded). Some clones in this sample may be carry-over from other donors' samples.

This clonotype was seen ten or more times. The J gene is TRBJ2-3, the V gene TRBV15, with 12 bases lining up with TRBD2. Germline V gives CDR1 LNHNV, CDR2 YYDKDF (reference sequence). The V gene end was trimmed by 0 bases and the J gene end by 9 bases; junction bases not matched to a gene: 7. This CDR3 contains 16 residues. CDR3 protein: CATSRDPSGGARTQYF. The CDR3 DNA reads as TGTGCCACCAGCAGAGATCCTAGCGGGGGGGCGCGGACGCAGTATTTT.

DNA for the CDR3: TGTGCCAGCAGTGGGGCGACCTCTGGAAACACCATATATTTT. It encodes CASSGATSGNTIYF. The chain links TRBV2 to TRBJ1-3; D gene unclear. Germline V CDR1 and CDR2: SNHLY, FYNNEI. This CDR3 spans 14 amino acids. V was cut by 4 bases and J by 0 bases, with 7 bases left in between.

This clonotype is a singleton in its sample. V and J are TRBV18 and TRBJ2-5, with D perhaps TRBD2 (7 bases). V shed 6 bases and J shed 2 bases, with 13 bases lying between them. This CDR3 region has 14 residues. Looked up from germline, CDR1 is KGHSH and CDR2 is LQKENI. The CDR3 sequence: CASSQGGAQETQYF. CDR3 DNA: TGTGCCAGCTCCCAAGGGGGGGCTCAAGAGACCCAGTACTTC.

The chain couples TRBV5-4 to TRBJ2-3, with TRBD2 matching over 14 bases. From germline, CDR1 is SGHNT and CDR2 YYREEE (reference sequence). V lost 3 bases, J lost 9 bases, and 6 bases stayed unmatched. This CDR3 is 15 amino acids long. The CDR3 region is CASSSPTSGRATQYF. Here the CDR3 DNA reads TGTGCCAGCAGCTCGCCGACTAGCGGGAGGGCCACGCAGTATTTT.

Ten or more counts support this clonotype. The CDR3 is CASTSPRLAYEQYF. The CDR3 nucleotides read TGTGCCAGCACCTCCCCCCGGCTAGCTTACGAGCAGTACTTC. This rearrangement joins TRBV12-3 or TRBV12-4 to TRBJ2-7; perhaps TRBD2 as D (5 bases). The CDR3 has 14 amino acids. V lost 7 bases, J lost 4 bases, and 17 bases lay in between.

The chain combines TRBV6-6 with TRBJ2-7; tentatively, D is TRBD2 (5 bases). CDR1 MNHNY and CDR2 SVGAGI come from the germline V gene (reference sequence). The CDR3 spans 14 residues. The V end was cut by 1 base, the J end by 6 bases, with 13 bases between. CDR3 in amino acids: CASSYWGPRGEQYF. The CDR3 DNA reads TGTGCCAGCAGTTACTGGGGTCCTCGGGGCGAGCAGTACTTC.

This chain uses TRBV10-3 with TRBJ1-1; D is uncertain. The germline V gene has CDR1 ENHRY and CDR2 SYGVKD. The CDR3 sequence is 14 residues long. Trimming removed 4 bases from V and 6 bases from J, with 15 bases in between. The CDR3 DNA reads TGTGCCATCAGTGGGCAGGACCACAGCCCTGAAGCTTTCTTT. This codes for CAISGQDHSPEAFF.

This clonotype was recorded many times. The chain couples TRBV7-2 to TRBJ1-1; D uncertain. The CDR3 runs 13 residues. Germline V gives CDR1 SGHTA, CDR2 FQGNSA. The V and J ends lost 4 bases and 2 bases respectively, with 8 bases between them. CDR3 sequence: CASSSRFNTEAFF. Written as DNA, the CDR3 is TGTGCCAGCAGCTCCAGATTTAACACTGAAGCTTTCTTT.

This clonotype was counted a few times. As DNA, the CDR3 is TGTGCCACCAGCAGACCTAAACGAAACTGGGGGACAGTCATGAACACTGAAGCTTTCTTT. Translating it yields CATSRPKRNWGTVMNTEAFF. The rearrangement uses TRBV15 and TRBJ1-1, with 7 nucleotides matching TRBD1. The CDR3 consists of 20 residues. Germline-derived CDR1 and CDR2 are LNHNV and YYDKDF (reference sequence). V lost 2 bases to trimming and J lost 0 bases; unmatched junction nucleotides: 18.

This clonotype was detected a few times. The CDR3 sequence: CSAREAGRSYNEQFF. The CDR3 nucleotides read TGCAGTGCTAGAGAAGCGGGAAGGTCCTACAATGAGCAGTTCTTC. The chain employs TRBV20-1 and TRBJ2-1, with 7 bases lining up with TRBD2. J gave up 1 base and V 0 bases, and 3 bases lay outside the gene matches. The CDR3 is 15 amino acids. Germline lookup yields CDR1 DFQATT and CDR2 SNEGSKA (reference sequence).

This clonotype was counted at least ten times. This rearrangement joins TRBV7-7 to TRBJ2-5; a possible D gene is TRBD2 (5 bases). CDR3 length: 12 amino acids. Germline loops: CDR1 SSHAT, CDR2 FNYEAQ (reference sequence). V was cut by 4 bases and J by 5 bases, with 8 bases left in between. The CDR3 nucleotides read TGTGCCAGCAGCTCCGGGGTGGAGACCCAGTACTTC. Amino acid sequence: CASSSGVETQYF. Drawing the rest from reference TRBV7-7 and TRBJ2-5, the complete variable domain is GAGVSQSPRYKVTKRGQDVTLRCDPISSHATLYWYQQALGQGPEFLTYFNYEAQPDKSGLPSDRFSAERPEGSISTLTIQRTEQRDSAMYRCASSSGVETQYFGPGTRLLVL.

This clonotype was seen more than once but under ten times. The chain uses TRBV7-4 and TRBJ1-3; D is possibly TRBD1 (5 bases). Germline assignment: CDR1 SGHVT and CDR2 SQSDAQ. This CDR3 is 14 amino acids long. The CDR3 DNA reads as TGTGCAGGTTCGAGGGGCATGACCGGAAACACCATATATTTT. Its protein product is CAGSRGMTGNTIYF.

This clonotype was detected many times. The DNA for the CDR3 is TGTGCCAGCAGCTTCACTAGCGGGGGTAGCTCCTACGAGCAGTACTTC. Translating it yields CASSFTSGGSSYEQYF. The gene calls are TRBV7-2 and TRBJ2-7, with TRBD2 matching 11 bases. Germline CDR1 reads SGHTA; CDR2 reads FQGNSA. There are 16 residues in the CDR3. The V and J ends lost 3 bases and 0 bases, in that order; junction bases with no gene match: 4.

The V call is TRBV11-2, the J call TRBJ1-4; unclear D gene. The CDR3 is 15 residues long. CDR1 and CDR2 (germline): SGHAT, FQNNGV. Between the trimmed V and J ends, which lost 7 bases and 8 bases, there was a span of 20 bases. CDR3 nucleotides: TGTGCCAGCACCAAGGAACGGGCGGCTGGGGAAAAACTGTTTTTT. This codes for CASTKERAAGEKLFF.

The chain combines TRBV20-1 with TRBJ1-5; unclear D gene. The CDR3 consists of 14 residues. Trimming pared 3 bases from V and 5 bases from J, leaving 14 bases between. The germline gives CDR1 DFQATT, CDR2 SNEGSKA (reference sequence). CDR3 coding DNA: TGCAGTGCTAGGAGATCCCAGGAAGATCAGCCCCAGCATTTT. This codes for CSARRSQEDQPQHF.

This clonotype has just a few counts. V is TRBV9 and J is TRBJ2-5; TRBD2 aligns across 7 bases. In germline, CDR1 is SGDLS, CDR2 YYNGEE. The length of the CDR3 is 15 residues. V dropped 1 base and J dropped 3; count of bases not matched to a gene: 6. CDR3 amino acids: CASSVTPLAEETQYF. CDR3 nucleotide sequence: TGTGCCAGCAGCGTAACCCCGCTAGCGGAAGAGACCCAGTACTTC.

With respect to this clonotype: Its ends do not fully match the called genes, so a read error is possible. This chain uses TRBV12-3 or TRBV12-4 with TRBJ1-1; D remains ambiguous. The CDR3 is made up of 14 amino acids. CDR3 sequence (DNA): TGTGCCAGCAGTTTAGGCCCGGGGAGGGCTGAAGCTGTCTTT. Protein sequence: CASSLGPGRAEAVF.

The V and J genes are TRBV12-3 or TRBV12-4 and TRBJ1-1; D is undetermined. Between the trimmed V and J ends, which lost 1 base and 11 bases, there was a span of 11 bases. This CDR3 region has 12 residues. The CDR3 reads CASSLDKALAFF. Here the CDR3 DNA reads TGTGCCAGCAGTTTAGACAAGGCCCTTGCTTTCTTT.

The V and J genes are TRBV5-1 and TRBJ2-2, with a possible D match to TRBD1 (6 bases). This CDR3 spans 15 amino acids. Trimming shortened V by 2 bases and J by 3 bases, and 11 bases separated the two germline ends. CDR1 is SGHRS, CDR2 YFSETQ, per germline. The CDR3 bases are TGCGCCAGCAGCTTCACAGGGCCCTACACCGGGGAGCTGTTTTTT. Translated: CASSFTGPYTGELFF.

Many counts were recorded for this clonotype. The rearrangement links TRBV7-8 to TRBJ1-1; D gene unclear. The CDR3 extends over 14 amino acids. Trimming removed 3 bases from V and 4 bases from J, with 12 bases in between. Germline values: CDR1 SGHVS, CDR2 FQNEAQ. CDR3 region: CASSLEQMATEAFF. CDR3 in DNA: TGTGCCAGCAGCTTGGAACAGATGGCCACTGAAGCTTTCTTT.

The rearrangement joins TRBV4-3 to TRBJ2-6, with D uncertain. The germline V gene encodes CDR1 LGHNA and CDR2 YSLEER. Trimming cost V 4 bases and J 1 base, with 8 bases left between them. The CDR3 runs to 15 residues. DNA for the CDR3: TGCGCCAGCAGCCCTCACCCGTCTGGGGCCAACGTCCTGACTTTC. It translates to CASSPHPSGANVLTF.

The DNA of the CDR3 is TGCAGTGCGCAGGATAGAATTGGCACAGATACGCAGTATTTT. It translates to CSAQDRIGTDTQYF. The genes are TRBV20-1 and TRBJ2-3; the D is unclear. The germline V and J ends were trimmed by 6 bases and 1 base, with 14 bases remaining between them. CDR1 DFQATT and CDR2 SNEGSKA come from the germline V gene (reference sequence). The CDR3 is made up of 14 amino acids.

This clonotype occurred many times. The chain employs TRBV7-2 and TRBJ2-1, with 7 bases fitting TRBD2. Germline loops: CDR1 SGHTA, CDR2 FQGNSA. The J segment lost 4 bases and the V segment lost 4 bases, leaving 7 bases of the junction unmatched. The CDR3 consists of 15 residues. The CDR3, as DNA: TGTGCCAGCAGCTCCAGAAGCGGGGAGTACAATGAGCAGTTCTTC. Protein: CASSSRSGEYNEQFF.